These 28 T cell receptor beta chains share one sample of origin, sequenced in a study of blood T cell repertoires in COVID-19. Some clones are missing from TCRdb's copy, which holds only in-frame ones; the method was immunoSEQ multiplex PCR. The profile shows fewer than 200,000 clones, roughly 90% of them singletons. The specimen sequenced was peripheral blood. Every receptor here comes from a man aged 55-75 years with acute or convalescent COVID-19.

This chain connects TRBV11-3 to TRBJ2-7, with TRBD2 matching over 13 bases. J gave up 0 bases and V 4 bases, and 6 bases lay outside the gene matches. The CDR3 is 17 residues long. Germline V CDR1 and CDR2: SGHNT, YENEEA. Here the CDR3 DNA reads TGTGCCAGCAGCTCCTTCGGACTAGCGGGGGTCTCCTACGAGCAGTACTTC. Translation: CASSSFGLAGVSYEQYF.

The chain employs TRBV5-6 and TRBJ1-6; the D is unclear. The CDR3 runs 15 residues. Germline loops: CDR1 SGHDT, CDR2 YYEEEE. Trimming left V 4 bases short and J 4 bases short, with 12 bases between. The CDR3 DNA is TGTGCCAGCAGCAGTACCCCACAGTATAATTCACCCCTCCACTTT. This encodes CASSSTPQYNSPLHF. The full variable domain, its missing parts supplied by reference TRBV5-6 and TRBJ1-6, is DAGVTQSPTHLIKTRGQQVTLRCSPKSGHDTVSWYQQALGQGPQFIFQYYEEEERQRGNFPDRFSGHQFPNYSSELNVNALLLGDSALYLCASSSTPQYNSPLHFGNGTRLTVT.

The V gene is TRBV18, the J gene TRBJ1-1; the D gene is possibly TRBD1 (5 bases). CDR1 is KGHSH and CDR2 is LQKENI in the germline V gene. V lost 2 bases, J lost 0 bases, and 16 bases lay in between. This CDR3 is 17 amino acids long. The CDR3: CASSPSGYSALNTEAFF. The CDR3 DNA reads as TGTGCCAGCTCACCATCAGGGTATTCGGCGTTGAACACTGAAGCTTTCTTT. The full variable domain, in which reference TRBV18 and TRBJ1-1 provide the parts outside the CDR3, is NAGVMQNPRHLVRRRGQEARLRCSPMKGHSHVYWYRQLPEEGLKFMVYLQKENIIDESGMPKERFSAEFPKEGPSILRIQQVVRGDSAAYFCASSPSGYSALNTEAFFGQGTRLTVV.

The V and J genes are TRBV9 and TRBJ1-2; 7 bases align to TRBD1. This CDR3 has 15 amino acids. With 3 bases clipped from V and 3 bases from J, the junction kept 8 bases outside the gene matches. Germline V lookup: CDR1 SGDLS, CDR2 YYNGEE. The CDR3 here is CASSAWDSPHYGYTF. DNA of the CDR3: TGTGCCAGCAGCGCCTGGGACAGCCCCCACTATGGCTACACCTTC.

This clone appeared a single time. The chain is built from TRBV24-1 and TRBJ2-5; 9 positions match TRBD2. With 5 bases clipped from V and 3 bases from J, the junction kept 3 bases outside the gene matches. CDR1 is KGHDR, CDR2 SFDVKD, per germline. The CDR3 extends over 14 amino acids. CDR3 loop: CATSGIAGEETQYF. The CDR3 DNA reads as TGTGCCACCAGTGGAATAGCGGGAGAAGAGACCCAGTACTTC.

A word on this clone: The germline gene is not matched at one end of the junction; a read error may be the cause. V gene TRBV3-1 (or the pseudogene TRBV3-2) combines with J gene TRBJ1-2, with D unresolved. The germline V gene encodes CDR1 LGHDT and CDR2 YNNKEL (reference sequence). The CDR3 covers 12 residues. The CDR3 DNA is TGTGCCAGCAGCCAAGCCGACTACGGCTACACCTTC. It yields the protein CASSQADYGYTF.

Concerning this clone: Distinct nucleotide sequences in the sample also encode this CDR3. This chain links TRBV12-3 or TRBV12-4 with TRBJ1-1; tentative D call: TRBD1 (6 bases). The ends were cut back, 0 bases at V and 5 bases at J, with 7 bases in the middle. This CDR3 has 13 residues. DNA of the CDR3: TGTGCCAGCAGTTTAGCCAGGGGAACTGAAGCTTTCTTT. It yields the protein CASSLARGTEAFF.

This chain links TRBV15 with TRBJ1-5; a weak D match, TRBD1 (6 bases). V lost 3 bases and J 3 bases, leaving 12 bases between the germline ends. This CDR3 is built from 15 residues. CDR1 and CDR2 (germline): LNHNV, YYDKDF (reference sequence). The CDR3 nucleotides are TGTGCCACCAGCAGTGGGGGACACCACAATCAGCCCCAGCATTTT. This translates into CATSSGGHHNQPQHF.

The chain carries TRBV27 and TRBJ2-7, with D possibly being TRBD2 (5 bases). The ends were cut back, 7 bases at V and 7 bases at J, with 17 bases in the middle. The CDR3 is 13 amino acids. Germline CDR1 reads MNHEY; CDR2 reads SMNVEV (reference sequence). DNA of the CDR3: TGTGCCAGCACCGTAAGAGGGTTACGAGAGCAGTACTTC. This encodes CASTVRGLREQYF.

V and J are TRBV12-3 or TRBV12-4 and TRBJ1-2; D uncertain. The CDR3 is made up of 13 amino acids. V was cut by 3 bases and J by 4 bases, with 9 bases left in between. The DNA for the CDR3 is TGTGCCAGCAGTTTCGGATCGGGCTATGGCTACACCTTC. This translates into CASSFGSGYGYTF.

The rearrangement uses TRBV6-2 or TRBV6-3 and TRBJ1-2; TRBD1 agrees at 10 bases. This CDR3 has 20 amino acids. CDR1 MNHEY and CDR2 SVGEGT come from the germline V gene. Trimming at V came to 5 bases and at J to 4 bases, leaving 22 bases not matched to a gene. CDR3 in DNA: TGTGCCAGCAGTGATGACCGGACAGGGGGACTTCCCTTCGCTAGCTATGGCTACACCTTC. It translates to CASSDDRTGGLPFASYGYTF.

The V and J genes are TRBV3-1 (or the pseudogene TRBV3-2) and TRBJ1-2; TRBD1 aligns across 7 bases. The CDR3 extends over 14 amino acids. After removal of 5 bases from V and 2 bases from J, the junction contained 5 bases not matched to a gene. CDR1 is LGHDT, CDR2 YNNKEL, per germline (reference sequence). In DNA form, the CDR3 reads TGTGCCAGCAGCACCCAGGACAGGAACTATGGCTACACCTTC. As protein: CASSTQDRNYGYTF.

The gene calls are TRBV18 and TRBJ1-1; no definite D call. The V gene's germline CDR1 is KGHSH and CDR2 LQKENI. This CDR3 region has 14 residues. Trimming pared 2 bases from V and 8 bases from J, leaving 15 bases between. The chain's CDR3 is CASSPNTSGEEAFF. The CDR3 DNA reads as TGTGCCAGCTCACCAAACACTAGTGGGGAGGAAGCTTTCTTT.

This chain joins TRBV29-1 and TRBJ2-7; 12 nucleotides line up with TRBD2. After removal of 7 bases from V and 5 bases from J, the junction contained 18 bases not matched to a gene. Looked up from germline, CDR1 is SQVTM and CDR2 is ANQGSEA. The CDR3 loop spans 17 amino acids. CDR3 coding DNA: TGCAGCGCCCTGTTGGGCGGACTAGCGGGATTTATCAACGAGCAGTACTTC. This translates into CSALLGGLAGFINEQYF.

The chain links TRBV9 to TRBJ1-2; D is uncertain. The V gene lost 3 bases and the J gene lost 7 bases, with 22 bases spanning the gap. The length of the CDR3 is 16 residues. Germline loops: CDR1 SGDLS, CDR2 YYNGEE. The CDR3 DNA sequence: TGTGCCAGCAGCGACGACCGGACGGGAATCCTGGGTGGCTACACCTTC. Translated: CASSDDRTGILGGYTF.

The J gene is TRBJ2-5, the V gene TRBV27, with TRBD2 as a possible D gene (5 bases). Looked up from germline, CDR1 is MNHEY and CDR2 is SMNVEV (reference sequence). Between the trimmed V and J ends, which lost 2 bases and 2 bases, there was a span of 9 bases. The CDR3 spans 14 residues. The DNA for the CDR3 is TGTGCCAGCAGTTTACGGGGTTGGCAAGAGACCCAGTACTTC. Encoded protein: CASSLRGWQETQYF.

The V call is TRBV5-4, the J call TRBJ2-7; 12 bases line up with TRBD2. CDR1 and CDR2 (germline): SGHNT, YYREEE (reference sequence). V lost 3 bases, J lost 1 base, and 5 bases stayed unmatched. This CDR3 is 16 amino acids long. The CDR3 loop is CASSSSGRAYSYEQYF. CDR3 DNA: TGTGCCAGCAGCTCTAGCGGGAGGGCCTATTCCTACGAGCAGTACTTC.

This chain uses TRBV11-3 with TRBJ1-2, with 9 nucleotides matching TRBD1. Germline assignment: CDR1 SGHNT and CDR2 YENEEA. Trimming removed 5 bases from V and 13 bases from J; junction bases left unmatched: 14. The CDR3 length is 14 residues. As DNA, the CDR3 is TGTGCCAGCAGCGAGGGGGACAGGGTTCAATCAGGCACCTTC. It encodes CASSEGDRVQSGTF.

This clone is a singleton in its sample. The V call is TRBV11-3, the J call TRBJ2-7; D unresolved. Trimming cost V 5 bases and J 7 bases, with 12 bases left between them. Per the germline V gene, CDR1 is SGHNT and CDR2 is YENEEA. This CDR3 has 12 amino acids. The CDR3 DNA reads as TGTGCCAGCAGCCCTAGGTCGTGGGAGCAGTACTTC. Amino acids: CASSPRSWEQYF.

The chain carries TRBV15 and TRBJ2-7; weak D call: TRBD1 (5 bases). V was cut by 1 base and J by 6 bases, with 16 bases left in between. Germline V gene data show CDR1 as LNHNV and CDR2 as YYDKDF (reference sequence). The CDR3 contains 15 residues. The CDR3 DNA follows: TGTGCCACCAGCAGAGGGGGCCAGGGTGAACGCGAGCAGTACTTC. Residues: CATSRGGQGEREQYF.

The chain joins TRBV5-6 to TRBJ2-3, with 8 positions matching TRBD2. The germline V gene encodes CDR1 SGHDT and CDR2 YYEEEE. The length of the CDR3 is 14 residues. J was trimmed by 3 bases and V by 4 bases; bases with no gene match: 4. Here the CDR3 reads CASSPGLATDTQYF. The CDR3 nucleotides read TGTGCCAGCAGCCCTGGACTAGCAACAGATACGCAGTATTTT.

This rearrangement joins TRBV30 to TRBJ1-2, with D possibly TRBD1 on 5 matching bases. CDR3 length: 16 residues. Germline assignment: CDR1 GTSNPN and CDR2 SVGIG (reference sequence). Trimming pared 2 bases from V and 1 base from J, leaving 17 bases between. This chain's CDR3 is CAWSPPRTTRNYGYTF. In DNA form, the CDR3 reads TGTGCCTGGAGTCCCCCCCGGACAACTCGTAACTATGGCTACACCTTC.

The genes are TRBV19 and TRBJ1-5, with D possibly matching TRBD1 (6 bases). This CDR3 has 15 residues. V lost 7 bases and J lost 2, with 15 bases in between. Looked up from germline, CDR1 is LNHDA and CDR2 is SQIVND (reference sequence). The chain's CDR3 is CASTINRVGNQPQHF. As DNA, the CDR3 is TGTGCCAGTACCATTAACAGGGTTGGCAATCAGCCCCAGCATTTT.

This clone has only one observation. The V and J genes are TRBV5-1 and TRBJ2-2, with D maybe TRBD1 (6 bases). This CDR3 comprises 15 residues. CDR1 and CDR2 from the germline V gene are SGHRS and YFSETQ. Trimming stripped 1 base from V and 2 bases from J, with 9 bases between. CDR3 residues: CASSLTGKNTGELFF. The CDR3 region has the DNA TGCGCCAGCAGCTTGACAGGGAAAAACACCGGGGAGCTGTTTTTT.

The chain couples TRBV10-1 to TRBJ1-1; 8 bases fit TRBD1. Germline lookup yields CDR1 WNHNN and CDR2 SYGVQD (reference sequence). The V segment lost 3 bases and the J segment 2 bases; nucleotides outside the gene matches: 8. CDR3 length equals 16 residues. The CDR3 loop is CASSDQKQGDNTEAFF. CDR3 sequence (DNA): TGCGCCAGCAGTGATCAGAAACAGGGGGATAACACTGAAGCTTTCTTT.

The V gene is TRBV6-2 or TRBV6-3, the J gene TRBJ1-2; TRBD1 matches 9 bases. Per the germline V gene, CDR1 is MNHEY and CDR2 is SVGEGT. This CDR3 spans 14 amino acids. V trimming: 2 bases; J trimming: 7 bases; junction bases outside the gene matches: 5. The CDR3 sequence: CASSYGTGLIGYTF. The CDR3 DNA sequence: TGTGCCAGCAGTTACGGGACAGGGCTAATTGGCTACACCTTC.

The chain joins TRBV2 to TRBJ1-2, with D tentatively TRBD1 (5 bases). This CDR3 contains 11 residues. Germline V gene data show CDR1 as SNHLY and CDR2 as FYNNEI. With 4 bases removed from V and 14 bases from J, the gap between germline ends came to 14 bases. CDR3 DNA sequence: TGTGCCAGCAGTGGCCACCAGGGAAGAACCTTC. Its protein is CASSGHQGRTF.

The CDR3, as DNA: TGTGCCAGTAGTACCAGGACAGCCCGCTACGAGCAGTACTTC. This sequence encodes CASSTRTARYEQYF. This sequence joins TRBV19 and TRBJ2-7; maybe TRBD1 (6 bases). The CDR3 runs 14 residues. Per germline, CDR1 LNHDA and CDR2 SQIVND (reference sequence). Between the trimmed V and J ends, which lost 4 bases and 3 bases, there was a span of 13 bases.